These 24 T cell receptor beta chains share one sample of origin, sequenced in a study of blood T cell repertoires in COVID-19. Data came from immunoSEQ multiplex PCR; TCRdb stores just in-frame clones and leaves some out. The sample holds tens of thousands of clones, roughly four fifths seen once. The sequencing sample was made of peripheral blood. These receptor sequences come from a woman older than 75 with acute or convalescent COVID-19.

The chain employs TRBV18 and TRBJ2-7, with 9 bases matching TRBD1. V lost 3 bases to trimming and J lost 5 bases; unmatched junction nucleotides: 5. The germline V gene has CDR1 KGHSH and CDR2 LQKENI. CDR3 length equals 14 residues. The CDR3 protein is CASSPLGQGDEQYF. For the CDR3, the DNA is TGTGCCAGCTCACCCCTGGGACAGGGAGACGAGCAGTACTTC.

DNA of the CDR3: TGTGCCAGCAGCTTAGCGCGGGGCAGCTATGGCTACACCTTC. It specifies CASSLARGSYGYTF. This chain connects TRBV7-9 to TRBJ1-2; D is possibly TRBD1 (5 bases). The CDR3 spans 14 residues. Trimming removed 0 bases from V and 4 bases from J, with 9 bases in between. Germline CDR1 and CDR2: SEHNR and FQNEAQ (reference sequence).

The chain has TRBV24-1 and TRBJ2-7, with 10 bases that match TRBD2. Trimming took 5 bases from V and 1 from J; bases not matched to a gene: 1. CDR1 is KGHDR and CDR2 is SFDVKD in the germline V gene. The CDR3 sequence is 14 residues long. The CDR3 DNA sequence: TGTGCCACCAGTGCGACTAGCGGGTCCTACGAGCAGTACTTC. Translated: CATSATSGSYEQYF.

This rearrangement joins TRBV19 to TRBJ1-1, with D unresolved. The germline CDR1 and CDR2 sequences are LNHDA and SQIVND (reference sequence). CDR3 length: 17 residues. The ends were cut back, 5 bases at V and 0 bases at J, with 19 bases in the middle. The DNA of the CDR3 is TGTGCCAGTAGTCCTCGCCGCGCGAGGGCTATGAACACTGAAGCTTTCTTT. Its translation: CASSPRRARAMNTEAFF.

The genes are TRBV9 and TRBJ1-3; the match to TRBD1 covers 9 bases. This CDR3 has 18 residues. Germline V CDR1 and CDR2: SGDLS, YYNGEE. V dropped 3 bases and J dropped 0; count of bases not matched to a gene: 10. The CDR3 DNA is TGTGCCAGCAGCGGAATCCGGACAGGGGCGAGCTCTGGAAACACCATATATTTT. Amino acid sequence: CASSGIRTGASSGNTIYF. The full variable domain, completed using reference TRBV9 and TRBJ1-3, is DSGVTQTPKHLITATGQRVTLRCSPRSGDLSVYWYQQSLDQGLQFLIQYYNGEERAKGNILERFSAQQFPDLHSELNLSSLELGDSALYFCASSGIRTGASSGNTIYFGEGSWLTVV.

The genes are TRBV5-1 and TRBJ2-7; 11 positions agree with TRBD1. Germline V gene lookup returns CDR1 SGHRS and CDR2 YFSETQ. CDR3 length: 15 residues. Germline trimming cut 4 bases from V and 1 base from J; bases unmatched to any gene: 4. The CDR3 DNA follows: TGCGCCAGCAGCACAGGGACAGGGGGTTCCTACGAGCAGTACTTC. This translates into CASSTGTGGSYEQYF.

This clone was seen a few times. The rearrangement uses TRBV6-2 or TRBV6-3 and TRBJ1-6, with D possibly TRBD1 on 6 matching bases. The CDR3 is 14 residues long. Germline CDR1 MNHEY, CDR2 SVGEGT. V shed 4 bases and J shed 9 bases, with 13 bases lying between them. CDR3 in DNA: TGTGCCAGCAGTTTTCAGGGGCAAGTTTCACCCCTCCACTTT. Translating gives CASSFQGQVSPLHF.

This clone was detected only once. This chain joins TRBV28 and TRBJ2-3; the match to TRBD2 covers 7 bases. Germline V gene lookup returns CDR1 MDHEN and CDR2 SYDVKM. This CDR3 contains 16 residues. The ends lost 8 bases at V and 1 base at J; junction bases unmatched: 12. The CDR3 is CASPPSGAPGTDTQYF. CDR3 nucleotides: TGTGCCAGCCCCCCTAGCGGAGCCCCGGGCACAGATACGCAGTATTTT.

CDR3 nucleotides: TGTGCCAGCAGCATCTCCCTCCGGGAACAGGGGACTGGCTACACCTTC. Translation gives CASSISLREQGTGYTF. This chain connects TRBV2 to TRBJ1-2; 7 bases line up with TRBD1. Looked up from germline, CDR1 is SNHLY and CDR2 is FYNNEI. The CDR3 loop spans 16 amino acids. V gave up 6 bases and J gave up 7 bases; unmatched junction bases: 17.

V gene TRBV19 combines with J gene TRBJ2-1, with D possibly being TRBD1 (6 bases). From germline, CDR1 is LNHDA and CDR2 SQIVND (reference sequence). V lost 5 bases and J 0 bases, leaving 17 bases between the germline ends. The CDR3 runs 17 residues. The CDR3 DNA follows: TGTGCCAGTAGTCCTAGGGGGAATAGAGGCTCCTACAATGAGCAGTTCTTC. Its translation is CASSPRGNRGSYNEQFF. The entire variable domain, with the rest obtained from reference TRBV19 and TRBJ2-1, is as follows: DGGITQSPKYLFRKEGQNVTLSCEQNLNHDAMYWYRQDPGQGLRLIYYSQIVNDFQKGDIAEGYSVSREKKESFPLTVTSAQKNPTAFYLCASSPRGNRGSYNEQFFGPGTRLTVL.

The chain combines TRBV6-5 with TRBJ1-1; TRBD1 agrees at 7 bases. Trimming removed 6 bases from V and 5 bases from J; junction bases left unmatched: 9. The CDR3 is made up of 14 amino acids. CDR1 and CDR2 (germline): MNHEY, SVGAGI. The CDR3 protein is CASRLTQGRTEAFF. The CDR3 DNA follows: TGTGCCAGCAGACTTACACAGGGGAGGACTGAAGCTTTCTTT.

This chain joins TRBV29-1 and TRBJ2-7; D is perhaps TRBD2 (6 bases). Between the trimmed V and J ends, which lost 3 bases and 2 bases, there was a span of 11 bases. Germline-derived CDR1 and CDR2 are SQVTM and ANQGSEA. The CDR3 has 13 residues. CDR3 amino acids: CSVEGGRTYEQYF. The CDR3 nucleotides read TGCAGCGTTGAGGGAGGACGGACCTACGAGCAGTACTTC.

This chain connects TRBV11-2 to TRBJ1-1; D remains unclear. The germline V gene has CDR1 SGHAT and CDR2 FQNNGV. V was cut by 5 bases and J by 0 bases, with 7 bases left in between. The CDR3 runs to 13 residues. The CDR3 here is CASSPQLNTEAFF. The CDR3 DNA is TGTGCCAGCAGCCCACAGTTGAACACTGAAGCTTTCTTT.

The chain combines TRBV12-5 with TRBJ1-2, with TRBD1 identical over 8 bases. Germline V CDR1 and CDR2: LGHNT, FRNRAP. V was pared by 3 bases and J by 8 bases, with 11 bases of the junction left unmatched. The CDR3 totals 15 residues. The DNA for the CDR3 is TGTGCTAGTGGTTTAGAGACCGGACAGGGCATGGGCTACACCTTC. This encodes CASGLETGQGMGYTF. Complete variable domain (other parts from reference TRBV12-5 and TRBJ1-2): DARVTQTPRHKVTEMGQEVTMRCQPILGHNTVFWYRQTMMQGLELLAYFRNRAPLDDSGMPKDRFSAEMPDATLATLKIQPSEPRDSAVYFCASGLETGQGMGYTFGSGTRLTVV.

The chain links TRBV6-5 to TRBJ2-5; a weak D match, TRBD2 (5 bases). Trimming removed 7 bases at V and 2 bases at J, with 14 bases between. Germline-derived CDR1 and CDR2 are MNHEY and SVGAGI. The CDR3 runs to 14 residues. The CDR3 nucleotides read TGTGCCAGCACCACCGAACTAGGACAAGAGACCCAGTACTTC. This translates into CASTTELGQETQYF.

In its sample, this clone was seen a few times. The chain has TRBV18 and TRBJ1-5; perhaps TRBD1 as D (6 bases). CDR3 length: 13 amino acids. The germline V gene has CDR1 KGHSH and CDR2 LQKENI. The V and J ends lost 3 bases and 5 bases respectively, with 8 bases between them. The CDR3 DNA sequence: TGTGCCAGCTCACCGGGACACTATCAGCCCCAGCATTTT. It is translated as CASSPGHYQPQHF.

CDR3 nucleotide sequence: TGTGCCAGCAGCACGGGCCCCCCAGGGGATACGCAGTATTTT. Its protein product is CASSTGPPGDTQYF. The chain has TRBV4-2 and TRBJ2-3; weak D call: TRBD1 (5 bases). Germline assignment: CDR1 LGHNA and CDR2 YNFKEQ. V was trimmed by 5 bases and J by 6 bases, leaving 15 bases between them. The CDR3 is 14 amino acids.

This chain connects TRBV7-8 to TRBJ2-7; TRBD2 matches at 7 bases. V dropped 5 bases and J dropped 4; count of bases not matched to a gene: 11. The CDR3 extends over 15 amino acids. The germline gives CDR1 SGHVS, CDR2 FQNEAQ. The CDR3 DNA sequence: TGTGCCAGCAGCCAGGGCGGGGGTCAATTTTACGAGCAGTACTTC. Amino acids: CASSQGGGQFYEQYF. Together with reference TRBV7-8 and TRBJ2-7, the CDR3 gives the full variable domain: GAGVSQSPRYKVAKRGQDVALRCDPISGHVSLFWYQQALGQGPEFLTYFQNEAQLDKSGLPSDRFFAERPEGSVSTLKIQRTQQEDSAVYLCASSQGGGQFYEQYFGPGTRLTVT.

The rearrangement joins TRBV6-5 to TRBJ2-1, with a possible D match to TRBD1 (5 bases). CDR1 and CDR2 (germline): MNHEY, SVGAGI. The CDR3 is made up of 14 amino acids. Trimming shortened V by 8 bases and J by 4 bases, and 15 bases separated the two germline ends. The CDR3 is CASGPTAGYNEQFF. The CDR3 coding sequence is TGTGCCAGCGGCCCGACAGCAGGGTACAATGAGCAGTTCTTC.

The CDR3 nucleotides are TGTGCCAGCAGCTTGCTACGACAGATCCGGCTTTACGAGCAGTACTTC. This codes for CASSLLRQIRLYEQYF. This chain connects TRBV7-6 to TRBJ2-7; D may be TRBD1 (5 bases). The CDR3 contains 16 residues. Germline V gene lookup returns CDR1 SGHVS and CDR2 FNYEAQ. Trimming cost V 3 bases and J 4 bases, with 19 bases left between them.

V usage is TRBV24-1 and J usage is TRBJ2-5; 10 bases agree with TRBD2. Losses at the gene ends were 5 bases for V and 5 bases for J; bases not matched to a gene: 7. From germline, CDR1 is KGHDR and CDR2 SFDVKD. The CDR3 has 15 amino acids. CDR3 DNA: TGTGCCACCAGTGTAACGGGACTAGCGTCGGAGACCCAGTACTTC. Amino acid sequence: CATSVTGLASETQYF.

This clone came up a few times. This chain connects TRBV24-1 to TRBJ1-2, with D hard to call. Germline CDR1 is KGHDR and CDR2 is SFDVKD. Trimming took off 9 bases at V and 4 bases at J, with 14 bases between the two ends. CDR3 size: 13 residues. The CDR3 loop reads CATSGGPGYGYTF. Written as DNA, the CDR3 is TGTGCCACCTCGGGAGGTCCTGGCTATGGCTACACCTTC.

V usage is TRBV19 and J usage is TRBJ2-3; D might be TRBD2 (6 bases). Germline CDR1 reads LNHDA; CDR2 reads SQIVND (reference sequence). The CDR3 loop spans 15 amino acids. Trimming left V 3 bases short and J 11 bases short, with 21 bases between. The CDR3 here is CASSMESAGYPEQYF. CDR3 coding DNA: TGTGCCAGTAGTATGGAGTCGGCGGGGTACCCGGAGCAGTATTTT. Full variable domain (outside the CDR3, taken from reference TRBV19 and TRBJ2-3): DGGITQSPKYLFRKEGQNVTLSCEQNLNHDAMYWYRQDPGQGLRLIYYSQIVNDFQKGDIAEGYSVSREKKESFPLTVTSAQKNPTAFYLCASSMESAGYPEQYFGPGTRLTVL.

This clone was seen a handful of times. The chain employs TRBV12-5 and TRBJ1-2; maybe TRBD1 (5 bases). The CDR3 contains 13 residues. Germline assignment: CDR1 LGHNT and CDR2 FRNRAP. Trimming removed 5 bases from V and 5 bases from J, with 12 bases in between. The CDR3, as DNA: TGTGCTAGTGGTGGCCAGGGCTTTTATGGCTACACCTTC. Its protein is CASGGQGFYGYTF.